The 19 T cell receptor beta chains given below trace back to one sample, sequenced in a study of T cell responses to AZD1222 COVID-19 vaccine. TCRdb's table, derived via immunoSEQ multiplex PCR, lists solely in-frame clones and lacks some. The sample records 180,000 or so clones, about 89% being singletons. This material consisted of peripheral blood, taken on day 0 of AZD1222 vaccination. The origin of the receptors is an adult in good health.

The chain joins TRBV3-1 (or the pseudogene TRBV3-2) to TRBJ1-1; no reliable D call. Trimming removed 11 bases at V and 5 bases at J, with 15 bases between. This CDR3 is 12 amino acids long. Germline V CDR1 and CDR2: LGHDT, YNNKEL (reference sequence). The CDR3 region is CAAVGPGTEAFF. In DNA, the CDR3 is TGTGCCGCAGTAGGACCGGGGACTGAAGCTTTCTTT.

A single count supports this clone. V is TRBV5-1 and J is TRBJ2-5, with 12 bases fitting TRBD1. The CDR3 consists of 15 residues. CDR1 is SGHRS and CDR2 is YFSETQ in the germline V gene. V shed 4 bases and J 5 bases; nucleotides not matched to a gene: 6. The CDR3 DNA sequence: TGCGCCAGCAGCATGGGGACAGGGGGCCGTGAGACCCAGTACTTC. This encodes CASSMGTGGRETQYF.

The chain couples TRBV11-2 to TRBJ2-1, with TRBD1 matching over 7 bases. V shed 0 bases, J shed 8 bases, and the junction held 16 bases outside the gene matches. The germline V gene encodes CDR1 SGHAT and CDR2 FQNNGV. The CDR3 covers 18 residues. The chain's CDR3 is CASSLDRGTGVSGDEQFF. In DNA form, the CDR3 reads TGTGCCAGCAGCTTAGATAGAGGCACAGGGGTGAGTGGCGATGAGCAGTTCTTC.

The CDR3 spells CASSLEPASGNYEQYF. CDR3 coding DNA: TGCGCCAGCAGCTTGGAGCCTGCTAGCGGGAACTACGAGCAGTACTTC. The chain has TRBV5-1 and TRBJ2-7, with 9 bases fitting TRBD2. This CDR3 comprises 16 residues. V was pared by 0 bases and J by 3 bases, with 7 bases of the junction left unmatched. Germline values: CDR1 SGHRS, CDR2 YFSETQ.

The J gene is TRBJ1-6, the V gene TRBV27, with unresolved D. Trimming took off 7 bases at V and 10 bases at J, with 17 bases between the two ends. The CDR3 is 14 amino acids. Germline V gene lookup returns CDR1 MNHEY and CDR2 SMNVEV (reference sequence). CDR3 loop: CASTQPGSGSPLHF. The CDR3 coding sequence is TGTGCCAGCACCCAGCCGGGGTCCGGATCACCCCTCCACTTT.

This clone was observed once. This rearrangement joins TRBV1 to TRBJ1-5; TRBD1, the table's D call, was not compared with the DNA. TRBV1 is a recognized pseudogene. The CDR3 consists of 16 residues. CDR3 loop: CTSSQGQGRDNQPQHF. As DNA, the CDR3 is TGCACCAGCAGTCAGGGACAGGGGCGCGACAATCAGCCCCAGCATTTT.

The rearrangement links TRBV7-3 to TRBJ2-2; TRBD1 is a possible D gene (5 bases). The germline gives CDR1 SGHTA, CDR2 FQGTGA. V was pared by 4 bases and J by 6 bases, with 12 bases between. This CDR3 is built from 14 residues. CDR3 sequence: CASSSAGSAGELFF. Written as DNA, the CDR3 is TGTGCCAGCAGCTCCGCAGGGTCCGCCGGGGAGCTGTTTTTT.

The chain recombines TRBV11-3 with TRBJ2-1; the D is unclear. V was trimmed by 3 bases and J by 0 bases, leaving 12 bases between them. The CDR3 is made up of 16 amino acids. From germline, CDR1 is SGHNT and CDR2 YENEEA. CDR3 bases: TGTGCCAGCAGCTTCTCCGGCACCCGCTCCTACAATGAGCAGTTCTTC. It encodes CASSFSGTRSYNEQFF.

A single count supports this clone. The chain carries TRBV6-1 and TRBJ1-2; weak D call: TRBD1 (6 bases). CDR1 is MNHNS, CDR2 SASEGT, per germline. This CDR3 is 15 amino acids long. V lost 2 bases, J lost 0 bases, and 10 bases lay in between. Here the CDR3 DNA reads TGTGCCAGCAGTGAACCAGGGGATACTAACTATGGCTACACCTTC. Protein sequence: CASSEPGDTNYGYTF.

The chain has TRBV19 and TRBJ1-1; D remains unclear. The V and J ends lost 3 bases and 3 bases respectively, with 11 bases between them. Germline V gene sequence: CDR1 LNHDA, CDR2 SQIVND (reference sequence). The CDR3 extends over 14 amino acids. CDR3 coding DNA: TGTGCCAGTAGTATGTGGGCGGAGGACACTGAAGCTTTCTTT. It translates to CASSMWAEDTEAFF.

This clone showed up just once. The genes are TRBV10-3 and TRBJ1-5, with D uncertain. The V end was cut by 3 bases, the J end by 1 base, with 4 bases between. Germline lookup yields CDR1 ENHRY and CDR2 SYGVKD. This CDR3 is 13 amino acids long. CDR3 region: CAISERSNQPQHF. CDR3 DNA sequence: TGTGCCATCAGTGAAAGGAGCAATCAGCCCCAGCATTTT.

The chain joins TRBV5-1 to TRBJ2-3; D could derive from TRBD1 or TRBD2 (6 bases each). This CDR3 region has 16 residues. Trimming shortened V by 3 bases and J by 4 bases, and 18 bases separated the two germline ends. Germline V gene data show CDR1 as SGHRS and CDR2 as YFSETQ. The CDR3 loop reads CASSSPLRGAADTQYF. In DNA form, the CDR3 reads TGCGCCAGCAGCTCCCCGTTGAGGGGGGCGGCAGATACGCAGTATTTT.

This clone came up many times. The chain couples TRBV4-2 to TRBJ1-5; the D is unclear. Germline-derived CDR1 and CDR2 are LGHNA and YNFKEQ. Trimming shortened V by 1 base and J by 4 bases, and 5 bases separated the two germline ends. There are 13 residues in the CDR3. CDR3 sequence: CASSQAINQPQHF. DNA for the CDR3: TGTGCCAGCAGCCAAGCCATAAATCAGCCCCAGCATTTT.

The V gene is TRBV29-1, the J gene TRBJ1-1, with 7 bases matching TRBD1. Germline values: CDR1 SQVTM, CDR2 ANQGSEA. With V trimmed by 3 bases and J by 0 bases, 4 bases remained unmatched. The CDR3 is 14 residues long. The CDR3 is CSVDQTGMNTEAFF. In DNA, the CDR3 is TGCAGCGTTGACCAGACAGGGATGAACACTGAAGCTTTCTTT.

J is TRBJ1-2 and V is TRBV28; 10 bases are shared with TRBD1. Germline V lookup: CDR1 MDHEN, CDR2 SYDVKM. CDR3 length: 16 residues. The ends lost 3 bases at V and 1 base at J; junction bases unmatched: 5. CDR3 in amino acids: CASSLGGTGVNYGYTF. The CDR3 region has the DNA TGTGCCAGCAGTTTGGGCGGGACAGGGGTTAACTATGGCTACACCTTC.

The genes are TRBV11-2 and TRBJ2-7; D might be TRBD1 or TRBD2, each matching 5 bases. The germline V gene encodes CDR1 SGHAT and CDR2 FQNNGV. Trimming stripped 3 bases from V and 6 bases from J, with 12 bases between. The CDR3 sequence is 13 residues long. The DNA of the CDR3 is TGTGCCAGCAGCTTGATTCGGGGCGGCGAGCAGTACGTC. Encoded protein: CASSLIRGGEQYV.

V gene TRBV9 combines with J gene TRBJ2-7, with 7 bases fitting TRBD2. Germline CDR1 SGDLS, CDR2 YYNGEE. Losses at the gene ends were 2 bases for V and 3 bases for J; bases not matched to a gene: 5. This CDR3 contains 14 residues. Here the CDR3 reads CASSVGGYHYEQYF. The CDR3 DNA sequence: TGTGCCAGCAGCGTGGGGGGGTATCACTACGAGCAGTACTTC.

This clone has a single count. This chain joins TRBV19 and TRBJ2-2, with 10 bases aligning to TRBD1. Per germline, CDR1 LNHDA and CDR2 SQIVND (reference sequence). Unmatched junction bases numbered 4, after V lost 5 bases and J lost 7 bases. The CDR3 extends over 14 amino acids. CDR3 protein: CASSLTGGIGELFF. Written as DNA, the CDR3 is TGTGCCAGTAGTCTGACAGGGGGCATCGGGGAGCTGTTTTTT.

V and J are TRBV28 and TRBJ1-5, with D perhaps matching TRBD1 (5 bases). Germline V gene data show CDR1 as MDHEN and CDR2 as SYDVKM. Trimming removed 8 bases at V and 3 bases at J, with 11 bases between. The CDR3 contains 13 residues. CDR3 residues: CASCRGINQPQHF. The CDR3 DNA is TGTGCCAGCTGTCGGGGGATCAATCAGCCCCAGCATTTT.